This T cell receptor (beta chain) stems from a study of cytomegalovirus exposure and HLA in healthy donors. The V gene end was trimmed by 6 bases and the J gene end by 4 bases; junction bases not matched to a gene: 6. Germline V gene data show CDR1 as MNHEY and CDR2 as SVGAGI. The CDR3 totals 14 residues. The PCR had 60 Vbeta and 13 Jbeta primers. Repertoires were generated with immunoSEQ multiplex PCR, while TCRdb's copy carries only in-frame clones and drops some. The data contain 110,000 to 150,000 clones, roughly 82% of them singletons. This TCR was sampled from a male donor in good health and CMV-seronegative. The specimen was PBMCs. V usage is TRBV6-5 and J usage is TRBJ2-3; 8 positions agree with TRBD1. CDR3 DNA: TGTGCCAGCAGATCGACAGGGGTCGCAGATACGCAGTATTTT. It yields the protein CASRSTGVADTQYF.